Listed below are T cell receptor beta chains from one sample, sequenced in a study of blood T cell repertoires in COVID-19. Repertoires were generated with immunoSEQ multiplex PCR, while TCRdb's copy carries only in-frame clones and drops some. This table has roughly 180,000 clones, around 85% appearing once. The sequencing sample was made of peripheral blood. These TCRs come from a man in his 60s with acute or convalescent COVID-19. Both conserved end residues are part of each CDR3. Fields, in order: J gene, D gene, clone size, V gene, CDR3 protein, CDR3 DNA. A D gene is named only where the DNA matches it firmly. Clone size is given for some rows only: seen once, a few or many times, or a class if the clone is expanded.

TRBJ2-2 NA NA TRBV28 CASSTFGDTGELFF TGTGCCAGCAGTACTTTCGGGGACACCGGGGAGCTGTTTTTT
TRBJ1-6 NA NA TRBV9 CASSVAGGQYNSPLHF TGTGCCAGCAGCGTAGCCGGAGGGCAATATAATTCACCCCTCCACTTT
TRBJ2-7 TRBD2 once TRBV7-3 CASSSVRGDEQYF TGTGCCAGCAGCTCCGTACGGGGGGACGAGCAGTACTTC
TRBJ1-2 NA NA TRBV24-1 CATSDPYQGSYTF TGTGCCACCAGTGACCCATATCAGGGATCCTACACCTTC
TRBJ2-5 NA NA TRBV2 CASSESPTVQETQYF TGTGCCAGCAGTGAGTCCCCGACAGTTCAAGAGACCCAGTACTTC
TRBJ2-1 TRBD2 NA TRBV9 CASSVTSGNEQFF TGTGCCAGCAGCGTGACTAGCGGGAATGAGCAGTTCTTC
TRBJ1-4 NA NA TRBV19 CASTASDRGRDEKLFF TGTGCCAGTACCGCCTCCGACCGGGGGAGGGATGAAAAACTGTTTTTT
TRBJ2-3 TRBD2 NA TRBV10-3 CAISEGLAGAPDTQYF TGTGCCATCAGTGAAGGACTAGCGGGAGCCCCAGATACGCAGTATTTT
TRBJ2-2 TRBD2 NA TRBV9 CASSAAPGTSRTGELFF TGTGCCAGCAGCGCAGCCCCCGGGACTAGCCGAACCGGGGAGCTGTTTTTT
TRBJ2-5 NA NA TRBV23-1 CASTQGSLETQYF TGCGCCAGCACTCAAGGGAGTTTGGAGACCCAGTACTTC